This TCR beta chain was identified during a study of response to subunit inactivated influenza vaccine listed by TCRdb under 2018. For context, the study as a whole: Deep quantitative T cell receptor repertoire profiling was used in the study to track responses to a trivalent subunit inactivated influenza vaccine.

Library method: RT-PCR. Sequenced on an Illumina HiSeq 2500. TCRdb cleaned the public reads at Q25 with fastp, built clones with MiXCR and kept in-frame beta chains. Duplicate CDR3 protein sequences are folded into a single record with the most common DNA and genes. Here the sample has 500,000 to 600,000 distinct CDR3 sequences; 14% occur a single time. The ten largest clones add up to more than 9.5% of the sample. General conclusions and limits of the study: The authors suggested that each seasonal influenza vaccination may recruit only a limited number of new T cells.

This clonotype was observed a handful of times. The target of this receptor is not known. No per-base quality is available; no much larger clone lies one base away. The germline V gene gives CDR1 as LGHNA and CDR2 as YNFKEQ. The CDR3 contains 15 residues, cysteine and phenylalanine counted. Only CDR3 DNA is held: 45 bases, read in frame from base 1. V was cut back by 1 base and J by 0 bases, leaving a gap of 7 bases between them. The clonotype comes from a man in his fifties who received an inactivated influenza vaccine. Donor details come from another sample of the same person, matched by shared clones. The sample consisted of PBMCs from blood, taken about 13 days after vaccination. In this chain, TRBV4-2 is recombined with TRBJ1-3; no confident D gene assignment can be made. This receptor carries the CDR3 CASSQVAASGNTIYF. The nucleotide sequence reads TGTGCCAGCAGCCAAGTAGCGGCCTCTGGAAACACCATATATTTT.